This T cell receptor (beta chain) originates from a study of T-cell reconstitution after alpha-beta-depleted transplantation in children. Library preparation (for TCRbeta) was performed with unique molecular identifiers. In TCRdb, the PCR reads were re-called with MiXCR into one record per CDR3 protein. The sample includes 95,000 to 120,000 distinct CDR3 sequences, 5% to 7% of them seen just once. This clonotype was counted many times. Its antigen is undetermined. Study findings and constraints: As was reported, about two months after transplant, alpha-beta T cells came from several hundred expanded graft clones. One year after transplant, T-cell counts and diversity came mostly from newly produced T cells. At day 60, the high TCRbeta diversity found in some patients originated from recipient T cells and thymic progenitors that had survived.

The CDR3 runs to 13 residues. Per germline, CDR1 SEHNR and CDR2 FQNEAQ (reference sequence). V shed 5 bases and J shed 3 bases, with 11 bases lying between them. The rearrangement uses TRBV7-9 and TRBJ2-7; perhaps TRBD2 as D (5 bases). Sequenced material: PBMCs, mostly from graft donor cells, taken 360 days after TCRalphabeta/CD19-depleted stem cell transplant. The receptor's source is a male patient aged 2 to 10 who had a stem cell transplant for acute lymphoblastic leukemia, so the T cells may come from the graft donor. The CDR3 DNA follows: TGTGCCAGCAGCCCTGGGGAGCGCTACGAGCAGTACTTC. Translated, it gives CASSPGERYEQYF.